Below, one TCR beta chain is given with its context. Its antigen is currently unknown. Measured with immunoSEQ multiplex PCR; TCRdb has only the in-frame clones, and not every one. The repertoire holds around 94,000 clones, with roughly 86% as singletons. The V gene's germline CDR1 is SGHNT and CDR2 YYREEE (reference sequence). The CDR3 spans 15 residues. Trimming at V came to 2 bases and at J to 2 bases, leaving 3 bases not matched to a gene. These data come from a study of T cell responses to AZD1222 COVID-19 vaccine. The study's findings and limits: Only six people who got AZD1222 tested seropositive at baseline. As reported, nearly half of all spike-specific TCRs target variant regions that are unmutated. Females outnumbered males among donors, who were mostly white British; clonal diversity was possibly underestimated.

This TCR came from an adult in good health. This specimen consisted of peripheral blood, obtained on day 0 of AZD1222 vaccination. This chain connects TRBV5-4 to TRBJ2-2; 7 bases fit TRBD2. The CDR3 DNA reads TGTGCCAGCAGCTTAGCGGGGCATAACACCGGGGAGCTGTTTTTT. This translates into CASSLAGHNTGELFF. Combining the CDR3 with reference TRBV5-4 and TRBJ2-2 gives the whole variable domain ETGVTQSPTHLIKTRGQQVTLRCSSQSGHNTVSWYQQALGQGPQFIFQYYREEENGRGNFPPRFSGLQFPNYSSELNVNALELDDSALYLCASSLAGHNTGELFFGEGSRLTVL.